These T cell receptor beta chains were read from a single sample in a study of blood T cell repertoires in COVID-19. Sequenced by immunoSEQ multiplex PCR; TCRdb stores in-frame clones only, minus some. The data contain 150,000 to 200,000 clones, 85% to 90% of them singletons. Input material: peripheral blood. These receptors came from a human donor in a cohort sampled during active COVID-19. The CDR3 runs from the conserved cysteine through the conserved F or W. Fields, in order: V gene, D gene, J gene, clone size, CDR3 protein. D genes are given only for firm matches. Clone size is stated in some rows and not others, as once, few, many or a class when expanded.

v_gene: TRBV4-1
d_gene: -
j_gene: TRBJ2-4
abundance: -
CDR3aa: CASSQDFPAGSKNIQYF

v_gene: TRBV29-1
d_gene: -
j_gene: TRBJ1-1
abundance: -
CDR3aa: CSVPLALNTEAFF

v_gene: TRBV7-4
d_gene: -
j_gene: TRBJ1-1
abundance: once
CDR3aa: CASSSKGTMNTEAFF

v_gene: TRBV5-1
d_gene: TRBD2
j_gene: TRBJ2-1
abundance: -
CDR3aa: CASSLSPGGINEQFF

v_gene: TRBV5-5
d_gene: -
j_gene: TRBJ2-7
abundance: few
CDR3aa: CASSSPGHQSEQYF

v_gene: TRBV6-1
d_gene: TRBD2
j_gene: TRBJ2-1
abundance: -
CDR3aa: CASSVSSGITYNEQFF

v_gene: TRBV7-8
d_gene: TRBD2
j_gene: TRBJ2-3
abundance: once
CDR3aa: CASSRGLAGGPRTDTQYF

v_gene: TRBV30
d_gene: -
j_gene: TRBJ2-2
abundance: -
CDR3aa: CAWSVLRTYTGELFF

v_gene: TRBV5-8
d_gene: TRBD2
j_gene: TRBJ2-1
abundance: -
CDR3aa: CASSLVGGRIYNEQFF

v_gene: TRBV7-8
d_gene: -
j_gene: TRBJ2-3
abundance: -
CDR3aa: CASSTGRGTDTQYF

v_gene: TRBV3-1/TRBV3-2
d_gene: -
j_gene: TRBJ1-1
abundance: -
CDR3aa: CASSQERVLRTEAFF

v_gene: TRBV5-8
d_gene: -
j_gene: TRBJ2-7
abundance: -
CDR3aa: CASSLGTGSKVYEQYF

v_gene: TRBV5-4
d_gene: TRBD2
j_gene: TRBJ2-5
abundance: once
CDR3aa: CASSSLLAGVPETQYF

v_gene: TRBV7-2
d_gene: TRBD1
j_gene: TRBJ2-1
abundance: -
CDR3aa: CASSLDRGRNEQFF

v_gene: TRBV12-5
d_gene: TRBD1
j_gene: TRBJ2-7
abundance: -
CDR3aa: CASGARDSLYEQYF

v_gene: TRBV19
d_gene: TRBD2
j_gene: TRBJ2-1
abundance: -
CDR3aa: CASSIVASGSYNEQFF

v_gene: TRBV7-8
d_gene: TRBD1
j_gene: TRBJ1-4
abundance: -
CDR3aa: CASSAQGTGEKLFF

v_gene: TRBV13
d_gene: -
j_gene: TRBJ2-5
abundance: few
CDR3aa: CASRQSGRGLKETQYF

v_gene: TRBV7-2
d_gene: -
j_gene: TRBJ2-7
abundance: -
CDR3aa: CASSLNNYEQYF

v_gene: TRBV5-1
d_gene: -
j_gene: TRBJ1-2
abundance: -
CDR3aa: CASSLTGTTYGYTF

v_gene: TRBV6-7
d_gene: -
j_gene: TRBJ1-6
abundance: -
CDR3aa: CAGGWAGGPFSLHF

v_gene: TRBV18
d_gene: -
j_gene: TRBJ2-7
abundance: -
CDR3aa: CASSPEPYSYEQYF

v_gene: TRBV11-3
d_gene: -
j_gene: TRBJ2-3
abundance: -
CDR3aa: CASSCRWVEGTGDTQYF

v_gene: TRBV3-1/TRBV3-2
d_gene: -
j_gene: TRBJ2-4
abundance: once
CDR3aa: CASSPRNGGDIQYF

v_gene: TRBV5-4
d_gene: TRBD1
j_gene: TRBJ1-6
abundance: few
CDR3aa: CASSLVSGGNSPLHF

v_gene: TRBV15
d_gene: TRBD2
j_gene: TRBJ2-3
abundance: -
CDR3aa: CATRSGSGPDTQYF

v_gene: TRBV4-3
d_gene: -
j_gene: TRBJ1-2
abundance: once
CDR3aa: CASSRRRDTDYGYTF

v_gene: TRBV3-1/TRBV3-2
d_gene: TRBD2
j_gene: TRBJ2-7
abundance: -
CDR3aa: CASHPGGGYSYEQYF

v_gene: TRBV14
d_gene: -
j_gene: TRBJ1-2
abundance: -
CDR3aa: CASSPWEGPEGYTF

v_gene: TRBV9
d_gene: TRBD2
j_gene: TRBJ2-1
abundance: -
CDR3aa: CASSYLAGGYNEQFF

v_gene: TRBV5-1
d_gene: TRBD2
j_gene: TRBJ2-6
abundance: -
CDR3aa: CASSWSGGSGANVLTF

v_gene: TRBV7-9
d_gene: TRBD1
j_gene: TRBJ2-3
abundance: -
CDR3aa: CASSPGQGEADTQYF

v_gene: TRBV5-1
d_gene: TRBD2
j_gene: TRBJ2-5
abundance: -
CDR3aa: CASSLGLAGAQETQYF

v_gene: TRBV5-1
d_gene: -
j_gene: TRBJ2-1
abundance: -
CDR3aa: CASSSPRTGYEYNEQFF

v_gene: TRBV27
d_gene: -
j_gene: TRBJ1-6
abundance: -
CDR3aa: CASSPRQGFYNSPLHF

v_gene: TRBV11-2
d_gene: TRBD1
j_gene: TRBJ1-1
abundance: once
CDR3aa: CASSSFITGGAGTEAFF

v_gene: TRBV18
d_gene: TRBD1
j_gene: TRBJ1-2
abundance: -
CDR3aa: CASSHVTGEGYTF

v_gene: TRBV2
d_gene: TRBD1
j_gene: TRBJ1-5
abundance: few
CDR3aa: CASNRGQGDQPQHF

v_gene: TRBV27
d_gene: -
j_gene: TRBJ1-5
abundance: few
CDR3aa: CASCRGPNQPQHF

v_gene: TRBV7-9
d_gene: TRBD2
j_gene: TRBJ2-7
abundance: -
CDR3aa: CASSKAGGDYEQYF

v_gene: TRBV28
d_gene: TRBD2
j_gene: TRBJ2-1
abundance: -
CDR3aa: CASSPGGPGPEQFF

v_gene: TRBV18
d_gene: -
j_gene: TRBJ2-6
abundance: -
CDR3aa: CASSPAGSGANVLTF

v_gene: TRBV7-7
d_gene: -
j_gene: TRBJ2-6
abundance: -
CDR3aa: CAIRDTSSGANVLTF

v_gene: TRBV3-1/TRBV3-2
d_gene: TRBD1
j_gene: TRBJ2-7
abundance: -
CDR3aa: CASSSRDRLGEQYF

v_gene: TRBV5-1
d_gene: -
j_gene: TRBJ2-5
abundance: once
CDR3aa: CASSFRVQETQYF

v_gene: TRBV9
d_gene: -
j_gene: TRBJ1-1
abundance: -
CDR3aa: CASSPRMLGHATEAFF

v_gene: TRBV18
d_gene: -
j_gene: TRBJ2-5
abundance: -
CDR3aa: CASSPFRSVYFQETQYF

v_gene: TRBV6-2/TRBV6-3
d_gene: -
j_gene: TRBJ1-5
abundance: -
CDR3aa: CASSQEAGRNQPQHF

v_gene: TRBV7-8
d_gene: -
j_gene: TRBJ2-5
abundance: -
CDR3aa: CASSLEAGLRETQYF

v_gene: TRBV7-9
d_gene: -
j_gene: TRBJ2-7
abundance: many
CDR3aa: CASSLVASSGTKQYF

v_gene: TRBV5-4
d_gene: TRBD2
j_gene: TRBJ2-1
abundance: once
CDR3aa: CASSLASGGSYNEQFF

v_gene: TRBV5-6
d_gene: TRBD1
j_gene: TRBJ1-3
abundance: -
CDR3aa: CASSPEGGRPGNTIYF

v_gene: TRBV5-1
d_gene: TRBD1
j_gene: TRBJ2-7
abundance: -
CDR3aa: CASSEGGTGNHEQYF

v_gene: TRBV5-1
d_gene: -
j_gene: TRBJ2-1
abundance: -
CDR3aa: CASSLGRVNYNEQFF

v_gene: TRBV6-2/TRBV6-3
d_gene: TRBD2
j_gene: TRBJ2-5
abundance: -
CDR3aa: CASSYSLGERGTLAQYF

v_gene: TRBV9
d_gene: -
j_gene: TRBJ1-1
abundance: -
CDR3aa: CASSGAGILSTEAFF

v_gene: TRBV28
d_gene: -
j_gene: TRBJ1-4
abundance: -
CDR3aa: CATQGRRREKLFF

v_gene: TRBV6-5
d_gene: -
j_gene: TRBJ1-2
abundance: -
CDR3aa: CASSYSPREGYGYTF

v_gene: TRBV27
d_gene: -
j_gene: TRBJ1-1
abundance: -
CDR3aa: CASSPAGGPLNTEAFF